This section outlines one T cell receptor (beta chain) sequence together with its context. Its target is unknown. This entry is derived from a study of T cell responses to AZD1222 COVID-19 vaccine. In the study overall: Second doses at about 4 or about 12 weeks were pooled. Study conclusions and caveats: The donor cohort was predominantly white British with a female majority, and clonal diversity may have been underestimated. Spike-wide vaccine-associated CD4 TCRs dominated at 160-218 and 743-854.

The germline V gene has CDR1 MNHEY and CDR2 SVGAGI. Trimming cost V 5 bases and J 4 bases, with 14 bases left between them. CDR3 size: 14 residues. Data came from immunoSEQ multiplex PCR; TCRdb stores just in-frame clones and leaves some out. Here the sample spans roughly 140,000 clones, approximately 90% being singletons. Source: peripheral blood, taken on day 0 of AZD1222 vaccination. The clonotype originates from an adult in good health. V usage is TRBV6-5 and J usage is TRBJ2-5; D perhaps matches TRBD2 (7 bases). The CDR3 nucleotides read TGTGCCAGCAGTCGCCCGGGGGGCCGAGAGACCCAGTACTTC. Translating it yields CASSRPGGRETQYF.